This T cell receptor beta chain comes out of a study of T-cell memory formation after mild COVID-19. As for the study in general: Largely, TCR clusters stayed within a single donor. Study observations and caveats: From day 15 to 85, contracting clones were balanced between CD4 and CD8, whereas later expanders leaned toward CD4+. Pre-infection memory already had some responding clones, implying cross-reactive memory joined.

Note on this clonotype: Its antigen is as yet unknown.

This CDR3 region has 15 residues. Germline V gene sequence: CDR1 SGHRS, CDR2 YFSETQ. V shed 6 bases and J 6 bases; nucleotides not matched to a gene: 10. UMIs and sample barcodes were carried by the TCR alpha and TCR beta cDNA libraries that 5'RACE produced using constant-segment primers. Each CDR3 protein is one row after TCRdb ran MiXCR on the 5' RACE reads. The table has around 410,000 distinct CDR3 sequences, 20% to 25% seen once. This sequence was found in an adult woman who had mild COVID-19 (a few samples of this study predate the infection). Cell type and time point are not known. The chain has TRBV5-1 and TRBJ2-1, with TRBD2 matching 9 bases. Source material: PBMCs or a T cell subset sorted from them (not recorded which). Written as DNA, the CDR3 is TGCGCCAGCACCCGGGGCCTAGCGGGATCCAATGAGCAGTTCTTC. Translating it yields CASTRGLAGSNEQFF.